This T cell receptor beta chain originates from a study of monozygotic twins with inflammatory bowel disease. Study-wide points: Part of the variability in patient repertoires may have come from differing immunosuppressive treatments.

Two rounds of nested PCR, of roughly 16 and 10 cycles, were run on TCRalpha and TCRbeta cDNA. Following a re-call of the 5' RACE reads, TCRdb has one entry per CDR3 protein and lacks DNA. The sample data list approximately 400,000 distinct CDR3 sequences. Germline CDR1 SGHRS, CDR2 YFSETQ. CDR3 length: 16 residues. In the case of this clonotype: The antigen remains undetermined.

The receptor's source is a human donor with ulcerative colitis or Crohn's disease, or a healthy co-twin of an affected twin (not recorded which). Material for sequencing was blood. The rearrangement joins TRBV5-1 to TRBJ2-2; the D gene TCRdb calls, TRBD2, cannot be checked with no DNA. The chain's CDR3 is CASTRMTSGLTGELFF.